This TCR beta chain was sequenced for a study of blood T cell repertoires in COVID-19. Study-level information: Researchers got acute and convalescent COVID-19 samples from the United States, Italy and Spain. The cDNA or gDNA used as material had been derived from T cells, B-cell-depleted T cells, or PBMCs.

V dropped 3 bases and J dropped 2; count of bases not matched to a gene: 8. Per germline, CDR1 SGHRS and CDR2 YFSETQ. This CDR3 spans 15 amino acids. Original analysis: Estimation of nucleated cell counts was performed using reference gene primer amplification. Sequencing used immunoSEQ multiplex PCR; TCRdb keeps in-frame clones, though not all of them. D and trimming were read from the DNA, whereas the V and J calls and clone size are those reported in that table. The repertoire holds about 300,000 clones, with 75% to 90% as singletons. This TCR was sampled from a man younger than 35 with active or convalescent COVID-19. This chain joins TRBV5-1 and TRBJ2-7; 7 bases are shared with TRBD2. Sequenced material: peripheral blood. CDR3 sequence: CASSWESGGAYEQYF. Written as DNA, the CDR3 is TGCGCCAGCAGCTGGGAGTCGGGGGGTGCCTACGAGCAGTACTTC.